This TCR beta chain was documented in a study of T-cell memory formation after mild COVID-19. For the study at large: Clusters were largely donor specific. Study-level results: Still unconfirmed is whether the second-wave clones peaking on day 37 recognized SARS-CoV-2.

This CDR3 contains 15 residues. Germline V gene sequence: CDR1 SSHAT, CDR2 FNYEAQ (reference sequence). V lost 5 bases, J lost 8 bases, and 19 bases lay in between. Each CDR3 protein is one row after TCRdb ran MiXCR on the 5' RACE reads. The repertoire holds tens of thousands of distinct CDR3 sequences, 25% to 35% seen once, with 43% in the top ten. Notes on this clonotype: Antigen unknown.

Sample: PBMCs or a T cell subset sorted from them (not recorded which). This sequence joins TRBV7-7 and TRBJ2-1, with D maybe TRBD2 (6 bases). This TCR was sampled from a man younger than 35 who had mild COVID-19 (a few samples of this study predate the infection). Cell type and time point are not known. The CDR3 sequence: CASSQGLRQNDEQFF. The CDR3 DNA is TGTGCCAGCAGCCAGGGACTGCGGCAAAACGATGAGCAGTTCTTC. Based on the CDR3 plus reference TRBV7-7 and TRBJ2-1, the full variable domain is GAGVSQSPRYKVTKRGQDVTLRCDPISSHATLYWYQQALGQGPEFLTYFNYEAQPDKSGLPSDRFSAERPEGSISTLTIQRTEQRDSAMYRCASSQGLRQNDEQFFGPGTRLTVL.